This entry concerns a single T cell receptor (beta chain). The antigen remains undetermined. Clones were read by immunoSEQ multiplex PCR, and TCRdb kept only the in-frame ones, dropping some. Of about 27,000 clones in the sample, 70% to 80% were seen once. CDR3 length equals 13 residues. In germline, CDR1 is SNHLY, CDR2 FYNNEI. Between the trimmed V and J ends, which lost 6 bases and 3 bases, there was a span of 12 bases. This sample is part of a study of T cells in narcolepsy. Background on the study: Donors had narcolepsy type 1 or type 2, or were healthy controls.

Whole-study findings and limits: HCRT-specific and TRIB2-specific autoreactive clonotypes appeared among same-patient CSF and blood CD4+ clonotypes. Healthy controls reportedly lacked the autoreactive clonotypes serially found in patients' blood.

This receptor was obtained from a human donor with narcolepsy. Sequenced input: CD45RA- memory CD4+ T cells from PBMCs. This chain links TRBV2 with TRBJ2-7; the D gene is possibly TRBD2 (6 bases). The CDR3 nucleotides read TGTGCCAGCAGCGGAGACGGGAGCTACGAGCAGTACTTC. This encodes CASSGDGSYEQYF.